This T cell receptor (beta chain) was identified during a study of blood T cells in healthy people across ages. A second PCR, run for about 6 to 11 cycles, used a sample-barcoded 5' primer plus a J-beta primer mix. TCRdb itself ran the 5' RACE reads through MiXCR, one entry per CDR3 protein. The repertoire holds about 1.6 million distinct CDR3 sequences, 30% to 35% seen once, with around 11% in the top ten. V was pared by 4 bases and J by 3 bases, with 9 bases of the junction left unmatched. The CDR3 totals 16 residues. This chain links TRBV12-3 or TRBV12-4 with TRBJ2-7; the match to TRBD1 covers 10 bases. The origin of this receptor is a woman in her thirties in good health. The sample consisted of blood. CDR3 loop: CASSYGVGTGDYEQYF. For the CDR3, the DNA is TGTGCCAGCAGTTATGGGGTCGGGACAGGGGACTACGAGCAGTACTTC.